Listed here are 2 T cell receptor beta chains from one sample, sequenced in a study of T cells in Graves' hyperthyroidism and ophthalmopathy. RNA transcripts gave rise to amplified TCR beta CDR3 regions. The HTBI set primed first-round TCR CDR3 RT-PCR. Via MiXCR, TCRdb re-called the multiplex PCR reads, giving one row per CDR3 protein. The sample holds about 590,000 distinct CDR3 sequences; 12% to 15% are singletons and the top ten take more than 6%. Sequenced material: blood. The origin of the receptors is a woman between 18 and 29 years old with Graves' ophthalmopathy.

This clonotype was picked up many times. V is TRBV27 and J is TRBJ2-1, with TRBD2 identical over 7 bases. Germline V gene data show CDR1 as MNHEY and CDR2 as SMNVEV (reference sequence). V lost 5 bases, J lost 0 bases, and 4 bases stayed unmatched. This CDR3 has 15 residues. The DNA for the CDR3 is TGTGCCAGCAGTGCCAGCGGGGCCTCCTACAATGAGCAGTTCTTC. Amino acids: CASSASGASYNEQFF.

This clonotype was seen at least ten times. V gene TRBV12-3 or TRBV12-4 combines with J gene TRBJ1-1; 7 bases line up with TRBD1. V lost 6 bases to trimming and J lost 8 bases; unmatched junction nucleotides: 9. The CDR3 has 13 amino acids. This CDR3 is CASSPPGTEEAFF. In nucleotides, the CDR3 is TGTGCCAGCAGCCCCCCCGGGACAGAAGAAGCTTTCTTT.